This T cell receptor (beta chain) appears in the sequencing data of a study of cytomegalovirus exposure and HLA in healthy donors. Germline loops: CDR1 SGHRS, CDR2 YFSETQ. Trimming removed 3 bases at V and 2 bases at J, with 11 bases between. This CDR3 contains 14 residues. In the PCR, 60 Vbeta and 13 Jbeta primers were used. The data were produced by immunoSEQ multiplex PCR, yet TCRdb's version contains in-frame clones alone and is incomplete. The sample has 200,000 to 300,000 clones, approximately 80% seen once. The chain carries TRBV5-1 and TRBJ2-5; no clear D. This receptor was obtained from a woman aged 60-75 years in good health and CMV-seropositive. Specimen: PBMCs. The CDR3 DNA reads TGCGCCAGCAGCTCCGGGTCGGTGCAAGAGACCCAGTACTTC. Encoded protein: CASSSGSVQETQYF.